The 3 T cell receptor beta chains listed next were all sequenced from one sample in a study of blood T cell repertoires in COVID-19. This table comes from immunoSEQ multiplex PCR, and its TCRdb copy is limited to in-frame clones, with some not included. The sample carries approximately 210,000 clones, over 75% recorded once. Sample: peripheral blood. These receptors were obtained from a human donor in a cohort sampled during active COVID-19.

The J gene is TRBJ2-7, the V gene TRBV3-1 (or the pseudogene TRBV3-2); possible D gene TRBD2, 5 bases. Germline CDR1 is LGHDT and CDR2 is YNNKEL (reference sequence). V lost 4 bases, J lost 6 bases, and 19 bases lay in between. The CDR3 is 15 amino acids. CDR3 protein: CASSLVGGSQREQYF. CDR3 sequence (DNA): TGTGCCAGCAGCCTAGTCGGAGGCTCCCAACGCGAGCAGTACTTC.

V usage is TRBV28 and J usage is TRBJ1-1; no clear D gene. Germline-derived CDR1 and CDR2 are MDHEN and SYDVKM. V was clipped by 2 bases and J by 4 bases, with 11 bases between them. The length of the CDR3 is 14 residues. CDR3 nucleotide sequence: TGTGCCAGCAGTTTACCTACCGGGATCACTGAAGCTTTCTTT. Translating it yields CASSLPTGITEAFF.

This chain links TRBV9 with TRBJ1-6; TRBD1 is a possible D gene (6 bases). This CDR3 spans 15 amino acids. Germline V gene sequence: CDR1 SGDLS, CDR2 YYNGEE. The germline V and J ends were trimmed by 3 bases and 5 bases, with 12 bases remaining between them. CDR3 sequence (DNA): TGTGCCAGCAGCGCGGGACAACTACATAATTCACCCCTCCACTTT. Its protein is CASSAGQLHNSPLHF.